A selection of T cell receptor beta chains follows, all from one sample in a study of breast tumors, draining lymph nodes, adjacent tissues. TCRdb analysed the multiplex PCR reads with MiXCR anew, one entry per CDR3 protein. The table lists around 170,000 distinct CDR3 sequences, around a third of them singletons, with about 3.9% in the top ten. Source material: axillary lymph node tissue. All receptors come from a female donor with breast cancer. Some clones in this sample may be carry-over from other donors' samples. Each CDR3 is given with its conserved first and last residue. The D gene is left open where the match is weak. Clone size is stated in some rows and not others, as once, few, many or a class when expanded.

d_call j_call v_call clone_size cdr3_nt cdr3_aa
- TRBJ1-6 TRBV6-1 many TGTGCCAGCAGGGGACGGCCCAATTCACCCCTCCACTTT CASRGRPNSPLHF
- TRBJ2-7 TRBV5-1 - TGCGCCGGCAGCTTTTTCTGGGTGAGATCCTGCGAGCAGTACTTC CAGSFFWVRSCEQYF
- TRBJ2-2 TRBV24-1 many TGTGCCACCAGTGATGTTAAGAACACCGGGGAGCTGTTTTTT CATSDVKNTGELFF
- TRBJ2-5 TRBV6-6 few TGTGCCAGCAGTCACCGGTCCCCGGAGACCCAGTACTTC CASSHRSPETQYF
- TRBJ2-5 TRBV29-1 - TGCAGCCAAGGTGGGGGTGCGGGACAAGAGACCCAGTACTTC CSQGGGAGQETQYF
- TRBJ2-2 TRBV5-8 - TGTGCCAGCAGCTTGAACACATCCACCGGGGAGCTGTTTTTT CASSLNTSTGELFF
TRBD1 TRBJ1-6 TRBV6-2/TRBV6-3 many TGTGCCAGCAGTTACTCTACAGGGGGTAATTCACCCCTCCACTTT CASSYSTGGNSPLHF
- TRBJ1-4 TRBV6-4 many TGTGCCAGCAGTCCCTCGGGGGGGGCAGGGTCTTATGAAAAACTGTTTTTT CASSPSGGAGSYEKLFF
- TRBJ2-6 TRBV12-5 many TGTGCTAGTGGGGGGGGACGGGCCTCTGGGGCCAACGTCCTGACTTTC CASGGGRASGANVLTF
- TRBJ1-2 TRBV5-6 many TGTGCCAGCAGCTTGGGGTCCGGACAGCCCTATGGCTACACCTTC CASSLGSGQPYGYTF
TRBD1 TRBJ2-7 TRBV6-5 many TGTGCCAGCAGTTACAGGGACAGGTCCTCCTACGAGCAGTACTTC CASSYRDRSSYEQYF
- TRBJ1-6 TRBV9 many TGTGCCAGCAGCGTAGGAGGGTCCTATAATTCACCCCTCCACTTT CASSVGGSYNSPLHF
TRBD2 TRBJ2-1 TRBV7-6 - TGTGCCAGCAGCCCCTCCTACCTAGCGGGGGGGCATGGGCAGTTCTTC CASSPSYLAGGHGQFF
TRBD1 TRBJ2-7 TRBV25-1 - TGTGCCAGCAGTGCCCGGGACAGGGGGAGCTACGAGCAGTACTTC CASSARDRGSYEQYF
TRBD2 TRBJ2-1 TRBV27 - TGTGCCAGCAGTGCGTACGGGGGGAGGTCCTACAATGAGCAGTTCTTC CASSAYGGRSYNEQFF
- TRBJ2-7 TRBV6-6 - TGTGCCAGCACCCCAGCCTTGCGTGGCGAGCAGTACTTC CASTPALRGEQYF
- TRBJ1-2 TRBV2 many TGTGCCAGCATCCGTGGCCCTAACTATGGCTACACCTTC CASIRGPNYGYTF
- TRBJ2-7 TRBV6-6 few TGTGCCAGCAGTGAACACTACGGACGGGCCGTCTACGGGCAGTACTTC CASSEHYGRAVYGQYF
- TRBJ2-3 TRBV20-1 - TGCAGTGCTAGGGGTTCAGATACGCAGTATTTT CSARGSDTQYF
- TRBJ1-3 TRBV6-1 - TGTGCCAGCAGTGTAAGGGAAGAGCGAAACACCATATATTTT CASSVREERNTIYF
- TRBJ1-3 TRBV5-6 many TGTGCCAGCAGCTTATTGGGCCCCGTCTCTGGAAACACCATATATTTT CASSLLGPVSGNTIYF
- TRBJ1-5 TRBV7-9 - TGTGCCAGCAGCCAAAGTAACGGTCAGCCCCAGCATTTT CASSQSNGQPQHF
TRBD2 TRBJ2-2 TRBV11-2 many TGTGCCAGCAGCTTAGATTTAGCGGGAGGACACGGGGAGCTGTTTTTT CASSLDLAGGHGELFF
TRBD2 TRBJ2-7 TRBV20-1 many TGCAGTGCTAGCGATCAGACTAGCGGGAGCTACGAGCAGTACTTC CSASDQTSGSYEQYF
TRBD2 TRBJ2-5 TRBV12-3/TRBV12-4 - TGTGCCAGCAGTTTGACTAGCGGGAGGGTCGAGCAAGAGACCCAGTACTTC CASSLTSGRVEQETQYF
TRBD1 TRBJ2-3 TRBV5-1 - TGCGCCAGCAGCTTGGAGGGACAGCGCACAGATACGCAGTATTTT CASSLEGQRTDTQYF
- TRBJ2-5 TRBV11-2 many TGTGCCAGCAGCCGTGGGGGGGCTAGGGGCCAAGAGACCCAGTACTTC CASSRGGARGQETQYF
- TRBJ1-5 TRBV7-2 many TGTGCCAGCAGCTATGAAGGGCCTCTAGATCAGCCCCAGCATTTT CASSYEGPLDQPQHF
- TRBJ2-5 TRBV7-9 - TGTGCCAGCAGCTTAGAACAGGCGATGGAGACCCAGTACTTC CASSLEQAMETQYF
TRBD1 TRBJ1-6 TRBV12-3/TRBV12-4 many TGTGCCAGCAGCCTGGGGGACAGGGGGAATACACCCCTCCACTTT CASSLGDRGNTPLHF
- TRBJ1-2 TRBV6-1 - TGTGCCAGCAGGGGACTGAGGGTTATTAACTATGGCTACACCTTC CASRGLRVINYGYTF